This is a list of T cell receptor beta chains from one sample in a study of human T cells and chemical hapten exposure. Using its own MiXCR run on the RACE reads, TCRdb lists one record per CDR3 protein. This sample has more than 90,000 distinct CDR3 sequences; 10% occur once, and the top ten carry roughly 2.4%. This specimen consisted of whole blood, obtained in connection with sensitization to the hapten diphenylcyclopropenone (DPC). Source of these receptors: a middle-aged man with alopecia areata. Some clones in this sample may be carry-over from other donors' samples. Both conserved end residues are part of each CDR3. Fields, in order: clone size, V gene, J gene, D gene, CDR3 DNA, CDR3 protein. D genes are given only for firm matches. The size entry is marked missing in some rows and otherwise reads once, few, many or a size class.

abundance: -; v_gene: TRBV7-3; j_gene: TRBJ2-2; d_gene: -; CDR3nt: TGTGCCAGCAGCTTAGTCCCAGCGATGAACACCGGGGAGCTGTTTTTT; CDR3aa: CASSLVPAMNTGELFF
abundance: many; v_gene: TRBV29-1; j_gene: TRBJ2-7; d_gene: TRBD2; CDR3nt: TGCAGCGTTGAGGTGCTAGCGGGGGCCTACGAGCAGTACTTC; CDR3aa: CSVEVLAGAYEQYF
abundance: few; v_gene: TRBV6-2/TRBV6-3; j_gene: TRBJ2-1; d_gene: TRBD2; CDR3nt: TGTGCCAGCAGTGCTGGACTAGCGGGAGGTGGTGAGCAGTTCTTC; CDR3aa: CASSAGLAGGGEQFF
abundance: -; v_gene: TRBV12-3/TRBV12-4; j_gene: TRBJ2-4; d_gene: TRBD1; CDR3nt: TGTGCCAGCAGTTTAAGAAGGGGGCCAGGACTAGCCAAAAACATTCAGTACTTC; CDR3aa: CASSLRRGPGLAKNIQYF
abundance: -; v_gene: TRBV7-9; j_gene: TRBJ2-7; d_gene: TRBD2; CDR3nt: TGTGCCAGCAGCTTAAGTACTAGCGGACTACCCTACGAGCAGTACTTC; CDR3aa: CASSLSTSGLPYEQYF
abundance: many; v_gene: TRBV29-1; j_gene: TRBJ2-5; d_gene: -; CDR3nt: TGCAGCTCCAGGGGGGCGGAGACCCAGTACTTC; CDR3aa: CSSRGAETQYF
abundance: few; v_gene: TRBV19; j_gene: TRBJ1-5; d_gene: -; CDR3nt: TGTGCCAGTAGTATCCAGTTCAATCAGCCCCAGCATTTT; CDR3aa: CASSIQFNQPQHF
abundance: many; v_gene: TRBV11-1; j_gene: TRBJ2-7; d_gene: TRBD1; CDR3nt: TGTGCCAGCAGACCCGGGACAGGGGGCGCGGTGCAGTACTTC; CDR3aa: CASRPGTGGAVQYF
abundance: -; v_gene: TRBV4-3; j_gene: TRBJ2-3; d_gene: -; CDR3nt: TGCGCCAGCAGCCAAGCTGGCACAGATACGCAGTATTTT; CDR3aa: CASSQAGTDTQYF
abundance: -; v_gene: TRBV25-1; j_gene: TRBJ2-1; d_gene: TRBD2; CDR3nt: TGTGCCAGCAGTGGGGACTACCTACTCAATGAGCAGTTCTTC; CDR3aa: CASSGDYLLNEQFF
abundance: many; v_gene: TRBV30; j_gene: TRBJ1-1; d_gene: -; CDR3nt: TGTGCCTGGAGTGTGTTCGAACGGGGGTACAACACTGAAGCTTTCTTT; CDR3aa: CAWSVFERGYNTEAFF
abundance: many; v_gene: TRBV4-3; j_gene: TRBJ1-1; d_gene: TRBD1; CDR3nt: TGCGCCAGCAGCCGAGTACAGGGGCACGCTTTCTTT; CDR3aa: CASSRVQGHAFF
abundance: many; v_gene: TRBV7-9; j_gene: TRBJ2-3; d_gene: TRBD1; CDR3nt: TGTGCCAGCAGTACCGGACAGGGGGGCATGAATACGCAGTATTTT; CDR3aa: CASSTGQGGMNTQYF
abundance: -; v_gene: TRBV19; j_gene: TRBJ2-7; d_gene: TRBD2; CDR3nt: TGTGCCAGTAGTTCCGGACTAGCGGCAACCTACGAGCAGTACTTC; CDR3aa: CASSSGLAATYEQYF
abundance: -; v_gene: TRBV6-6; j_gene: TRBJ1-2; d_gene: -; CDR3nt: TGTTCCAGCACCACAGGGTCCGCGGTGGGTGGCTACACCTTC; CDR3aa: CSSTTGSAVGGYTF
abundance: few; v_gene: TRBV24-1; j_gene: TRBJ2-2; d_gene: TRBD2; CDR3nt: TGTGCCACCAACCGCGGGGGGCTCACCGGGGAGCTGTTTTTT; CDR3aa: CATNRGGLTGELFF
abundance: -; v_gene: TRBV13; j_gene: TRBJ2-3; d_gene: -; CDR3nt: TGTGCCAGCAGCTTTAGGGGGGGTGCAGATACGCAGTATTTT; CDR3aa: CASSFRGGADTQYF
abundance: many; v_gene: TRBV12-3/TRBV12-4; j_gene: TRBJ1-1; d_gene: -; CDR3nt: TGTGCCAGCAGTTTCCGCCGGGAGTTGAACACTGAAGCTTTCTTT; CDR3aa: CASSFRRELNTEAFF
abundance: -; v_gene: TRBV20-1; j_gene: TRBJ2-5; d_gene: -; CDR3nt: TGCAGTGCAGCCACTGGGTACCAAGAGACCCAGTACTTC; CDR3aa: CSAATGYQETQYF
abundance: few; v_gene: TRBV20-1; j_gene: TRBJ2-4; d_gene: -; CDR3nt: TGCAGTGCTAGAGGGCGGAGAAAAAACATTCAGTACTTC; CDR3aa: CSARGRRKNIQYF
abundance: -; v_gene: TRBV20-1; j_gene: TRBJ2-7; d_gene: -; CDR3nt: TGCAGTGCGAGGGTGGACTACGCGACCTACGAGCAGTACTTC; CDR3aa: CSARVDYATYEQYF
abundance: -; v_gene: TRBV10-3; j_gene: TRBJ2-1; d_gene: -; CDR3nt: TGTGCCACCCGCGGGGACTCATCAAACAATGAGCAGTTCTTC; CDR3aa: CATRGDSSNNEQFF
abundance: many; v_gene: TRBV28; j_gene: TRBJ1-6; d_gene: -; CDR3nt: TGTGCCAGCAGTTTAAAGGATTCACCCCTCCACTTT; CDR3aa: CASSLKDSPLHF
abundance: few; v_gene: TRBV4-3; j_gene: TRBJ1-6; d_gene: -; CDR3nt: TGCGCCAGCAGCCAAGGAATCCGGGGATTTGGTGGACATAATTCACCCCTCCACTTT; CDR3aa: CASSQGIRGFGGHNSPLHF
abundance: few; v_gene: TRBV11-1; j_gene: TRBJ1-1; d_gene: -; CDR3nt: TGTGCCAGCAGCTTAGTAATAGCGGGGGGCGGCACTGAAGCTTTCTTT; CDR3aa: CASSLVIAGGGTEAFF
abundance: many; v_gene: TRBV20-1; j_gene: TRBJ1-2; d_gene: -; CDR3nt: TGCAGTGCTAGAGTAGAATTAGTTTTAAGCTATGGCTACACCTTC; CDR3aa: CSARVELVLSYGYTF
abundance: -; v_gene: TRBV28; j_gene: TRBJ2-7; d_gene: TRBD2; CDR3nt: TGTGCCAGCAGTTTGGCGGCAGCGGGACCCCCTTTATACGAGCAGTACTTC; CDR3aa: CASSLAAAGPPLYEQYF
abundance: few; v_gene: TRBV29-1; j_gene: TRBJ1-5; d_gene: -; CDR3nt: TGCAGCGTTGGGTACAGGGAGGGTCAGCCCCAGCATTTT; CDR3aa: CSVGYREGQPQHF
abundance: many; v_gene: TRBV18; j_gene: TRBJ2-1; d_gene: TRBD2; CDR3nt: TGTGCCAGCTCACCGTCGGAGACTAGCGGGGGAAATGAGCAGTTCTTC; CDR3aa: CASSPSETSGGNEQFF
abundance: many; v_gene: TRBV7-2; j_gene: TRBJ2-4; d_gene: TRBD2; CDR3nt: TGTGCCAGCAGCTACCTTAGCGGGATTCAGTACTTC; CDR3aa: CASSYLSGIQYF
abundance: -; v_gene: TRBV5-1; j_gene: TRBJ2-5; d_gene: TRBD1; CDR3nt: TGCGCCAGCAGCTTCCTCTCGACAGGGGAGGCCCAGTACTTC; CDR3aa: CASSFLSTGEAQYF
abundance: few; v_gene: TRBV20-1; j_gene: TRBJ1-1; d_gene: -; CDR3nt: TGCAGTGCTGAGGTTCCCCGAGCAGGAACCATGAACACTGAAGCTTTCTTT; CDR3aa: CSAEVPRAGTMNTEAFF
abundance: -; v_gene: TRBV6-2/TRBV6-3; j_gene: TRBJ2-7; d_gene: TRBD2; CDR3nt: TGTGCCAGCAGCCGACCCCCGGGACTAGGAACCTACGAGCAGTACTTC; CDR3aa: CASSRPPGLGTYEQYF
abundance: -; v_gene: TRBV11-2; j_gene: TRBJ1-4; d_gene: -; CDR3nt: TGTGCCAGCAGCCCAGGGACGGGTAATGAAAAACTGTTTTTT; CDR3aa: CASSPGTGNEKLFF
abundance: few; v_gene: TRBV12-3/TRBV12-4; j_gene: TRBJ2-7; d_gene: TRBD2; CDR3nt: TGTGCCAGCAGTTGGGGGACTAGCGCACCTACGGAGCAGTACTTC; CDR3aa: CASSWGTSAPTEQYF
abundance: -; v_gene: TRBV12-5; j_gene: TRBJ2-1; d_gene: -; CDR3nt: TGTGCTAGTGGTTCGATTAGTGCATGGGAGCAGTTCTTC; CDR3aa: CASGSISAWEQFF
abundance: -; v_gene: TRBV7-9; j_gene: TRBJ2-2; d_gene: -; CDR3nt: TGTGCCAGCAGTGGTGGGTTCGGGGAGCTGTTTTTT; CDR3aa: CASSGGFGELFF
abundance: medium-sized; v_gene: TRBV6-5; j_gene: TRBJ1-2; d_gene: TRBD1; CDR3nt: TGTGCCAGCAGAGAACAGGGGGCGAATGGCTACACCTTC; CDR3aa: CASREQGANGYTF
abundance: many; v_gene: TRBV6-2/TRBV6-3; j_gene: TRBJ1-2; d_gene: TRBD1; CDR3nt: TGTGCCAGCAGTTGGACAGGGGCCGACTATGGCTACACCTTC; CDR3aa: CASSWTGADYGYTF
abundance: -; v_gene: TRBV5-1; j_gene: TRBJ2-1; d_gene: TRBD2; CDR3nt: TGCGCCAGCAGCCTACTAGCGGCCGAGGGCAATGAGCAGTTCTTC; CDR3aa: CASSLLAAEGNEQFF
abundance: many; v_gene: TRBV7-8; j_gene: TRBJ1-2; d_gene: -; CDR3nt: TGTGCCAGCAGCCGAAATGAGAACTATGGCTACACCTTC; CDR3aa: CASSRNENYGYTF
abundance: once; v_gene: TRBV6-4; j_gene: TRBJ2-1; d_gene: -; CDR3nt: TGTGCCAGCAGTGACACCACGGGGAGCTCCTACAATGAGCAGTTCTTC; CDR3aa: CASSDTTGSSYNEQFF
abundance: many; v_gene: TRBV11-2; j_gene: TRBJ2-3; d_gene: TRBD2; CDR3nt: TGTGCCAGCAGCGCAGGGACTAGCGGCCTCACAGATACGCAGTATTTT; CDR3aa: CASSAGTSGLTDTQYF
abundance: many; v_gene: TRBV7-2; j_gene: TRBJ2-3; d_gene: TRBD2; CDR3nt: TGTGCCAGCAGCTCTAGTCTCCTAGCGGAACCTAGCACAGATACGCAGTATTTT; CDR3aa: CASSSSLLAEPSTDTQYF
abundance: many; v_gene: TRBV4-2; j_gene: TRBJ1-1; d_gene: -; CDR3nt: TGTGCCAGCAGCCGAGAGACAGGCATGAACACTGAAGCTTTCTTT; CDR3aa: CASSRETGMNTEAFF
abundance: many; v_gene: TRBV7-2; j_gene: TRBJ2-5; d_gene: TRBD1; CDR3nt: TGTGCCAGCAGCTACCAATGGACAGGGGAGACCCAGTACTTC; CDR3aa: CASSYQWTGETQYF